The 24 T cell receptor beta chains given below trace back to one sample, sequenced in a study of T cell responses to AZD1222 COVID-19 vaccine. The table came from immunoSEQ multiplex PCR; TCRdb's copy has only in-frame clones and leaves some out. The table shows 150,000 to 200,000 clones, with roughly nine tenths occurring only once. The sample here was peripheral blood, taken on day 0 of AZD1222 vaccination. Receptors were obtained from an adult in good health.

J is TRBJ1-2 and V is TRBV2; a weak D match, TRBD1 (6 bases). The CDR3 is 17 amino acids. Per the germline V gene, CDR1 is SNHLY and CDR2 is FYNNEI. The ends were cut back, 6 bases at V and 0 bases at J, with 20 bases in the middle. CDR3 nucleotide sequence: TGTGCCAGCAGGTTGTGGACAGCCGAACCTGCTAACTATGGCTACACCTTC. Amino acids: CASRLWTAEPANYGYTF.

The chain links TRBV13 to TRBJ2-7; D is perhaps TRBD1 (5 bases). Trimming left V 5 bases short and J 0 bases short, with 5 bases between. CDR1 and CDR2 (germline): PRHDT, FYEKMQ (reference sequence). The CDR3 has 12 amino acids. The CDR3 DNA is TGTGCCAGCAGCGGACACTCCTACGAGCAGTACTTC. Translated: CASSGHSYEQYF.

The chain is built from TRBV10-3 and TRBJ1-3, with 7 bases aligning to TRBD1. CDR3 size: 15 residues. Unmatched junction bases numbered 6, after V lost 6 bases and J lost 1 base. The germline CDR1 and CDR2 sequences are ENHRY and SYGVKD. The CDR3, as DNA: TGTGCCATCAGGGAGGGACAGACTTCTGGAAACACCATATATTTT. It specifies CAIREGQTSGNTIYF.

J is TRBJ2-3 and V is TRBV5-1; 7 positions match TRBD2. CDR1 is SGHRS and CDR2 is YFSETQ in the germline V gene. The CDR3 is 15 amino acids. J was trimmed by 0 bases and V by 0 bases; bases with no gene match: 1. The CDR3, as DNA: TGCGCCAGCAGCTTGGGGGGAGGGAGCACAGATACGCAGTATTTT. Encoded protein: CASSLGGGSTDTQYF.

The chain is built from TRBV29-1 and TRBJ2-7, with D unclear. The CDR3 totals 14 residues. The germline gives CDR1 SQVTM, CDR2 ANQGSEA. Between the trimmed V and J ends, which lost 8 bases and 2 bases, there was a span of 19 bases. CDR3 nucleotides: TGCAGCATCACCTATACTGGTCGCCCCTACGAGCAGTACTTC. It translates to CSITYTGRPYEQYF.

The chain combines TRBV9 with TRBJ2-1; D may match TRBD1 or TRBD2 (5 bases each). Per the germline V gene, CDR1 is SGDLS and CDR2 is YYNGEE. The CDR3 is made up of 15 amino acids. Trimming left V 0 bases short and J 3 bases short, with 10 bases between. The DNA of the CDR3 is TGTGCCAGCAGCGTAGCCGGGGCGCACTACAATGAGCAGTTCTTC. Translated, it gives CASSVAGAHYNEQFF.

This chain uses TRBV7-9 with TRBJ2-5, with 8 positions matching TRBD1. Germline CDR1 reads SEHNR; CDR2 reads FQNEAQ (reference sequence). With 0 bases clipped from V and 6 bases from J, the junction kept 6 bases outside the gene matches. The CDR3 length is 15 residues. This chain's CDR3 is CASSLADRVAKTQYF. The CDR3 DNA sequence: TGTGCCAGCAGCTTAGCGGACAGGGTCGCAAAGACCCAGTACTTC.

The V and J genes are TRBV6-5 and TRBJ1-2; 8 nucleotides agree with TRBD1. The germline V gene has CDR1 MNHEY and CDR2 SVGAGI. With V trimmed by 7 bases and J by 2 bases, 6 bases remained unmatched. The CDR3 loop spans 14 amino acids. Here the CDR3 DNA reads TGTGCCAGCAAGACAGGGGCGTCGAACTATGGCTACACCTTC. Translation: CASKTGASNYGYTF.

The J gene is TRBJ1-6, the V gene TRBV11-2, with 7 bases matching TRBD1. The CDR3 extends over 19 amino acids. Germline V lookup: CDR1 SGHAT, CDR2 FQNNGV. V gave up 6 bases and J gave up 0 bases; unmatched junction bases: 14. DNA for the CDR3: TGTGCCAGCAGTAGTGGCGGGACAGCTGAACTCTCCTATAATTCACCCCTCCACTTT. Its protein is CASSSGGTAELSYNSPLHF.

The chain joins TRBV5-5 to TRBJ1-2; D remains ambiguous. V was cut by 0 bases and J by 4 bases, with 7 bases left in between. This CDR3 is 13 amino acids long. Germline loops: CDR1 SGHKS, CDR2 YYEKEE (reference sequence). CDR3 bases: TGTGCCAGCAGCTTGGGGGGAGGCTATGGCTACACCTTC. This encodes CASSLGGGYGYTF.

The V and J genes are TRBV2 and TRBJ1-6; tentatively, D is TRBD1 (5 bases). V was shortened by 5 bases and J by 14 bases, with 16 bases between the two germline ends. Germline CDR1 SNHLY, CDR2 FYNNEI. The CDR3 totals 13 residues. The CDR3 region is CASSRDSTRALHF. CDR3 nucleotides: TGTGCCAGCAGTCGGGACTCCACAAGGGCCCTCCACTTT.

This chain's CDR3 is CASRSGAPGYTF. The CDR3 bases are TGTGCCAGCAGAAGTGGGGCACCTGGCTACACCTTC. This sequence joins TRBV2 and TRBJ1-2; TRBD1 is a possible D gene (5 bases). Germline V gives CDR1 SNHLY, CDR2 FYNNEI. Trimming took off 6 bases at V and 7 bases at J, with 12 bases between the two ends. The CDR3 is 12 amino acids.

The chain recombines TRBV4-2 with TRBJ1-2; 9 bases align to TRBD1. This CDR3 is built from 16 residues. V lost 0 bases, J lost 7 bases, and 9 bases stayed unmatched. Germline V lookup: CDR1 LGHNA, CDR2 YNFKEQ. In DNA form, the CDR3 reads TGTGCCAGCAGCCAAGATACGGGACAGGGAATCCCTGGCTACACCTTC. Its protein is CASSQDTGQGIPGYTF.

The rearrangement links TRBV4-3 to TRBJ1-6; D is undetermined. V was cut by 4 bases and J by 4 bases, with 14 bases left in between. Germline V gene sequence: CDR1 LGHNA, CDR2 YSLEER. The CDR3 has 16 residues. DNA of the CDR3: TGCGCCAGCAGCCTAGACGCGGCAGGTTATAATTCACCCCTCCACTTT. This encodes CASSLDAAGYNSPLHF.

The chain recombines TRBV19 with TRBJ2-5; no firm D call. Germline loops: CDR1 LNHDA, CDR2 SQIVND (reference sequence). V was cut by 7 bases and J by 5 bases, with 23 bases left in between. The CDR3 consists of 16 residues. The CDR3 DNA reads TGTGCCAGTAAATATTCGGACGCCTACGTAGGGGAGACCCAGTACTTC. Protein sequence: CASKYSDAYVGETQYF.

The V and J genes are TRBV6-1 and TRBJ2-5; TRBD2 matches 12 bases. V dropped 6 bases and J dropped 4; count of bases not matched to a gene: 12. Germline CDR1 MNHNS, CDR2 SASEGT. This CDR3 region has 17 residues. CDR3 in DNA: TGTGCCAGCAGGGAACCTAGCGGGGGGGCCGTGCGAGAGACCCAGTACTTC. Translating it yields CASREPSGGAVRETQYF.

This chain uses TRBV14 with TRBJ2-3; D is ambiguous. The CDR3 contains 12 residues. With 8 bases removed from V and 5 bases from J, the gap between germline ends came to 11 bases. Germline V gives CDR1 SGHDN, CDR2 FVKESK. CDR3 protein: CASGVSRDTQYF. CDR3 coding DNA: TGTGCCAGCGGGGTATCTAGAGATACGCAGTATTTT.

This chain uses TRBV29-1 with TRBJ1-4, with 10 bases matching TRBD1. Germline CDR1 reads SQVTM; CDR2 reads ANQGSEA. The CDR3 runs to 13 residues. V lost 4 bases to trimming and J lost 7 bases; unmatched junction nucleotides: 3. CDR3 protein: CSVAGTGVEKLFF. The DNA for the CDR3 is TGCAGCGTTGCGGGGACAGGGGTTGAAAAACTGTTTTTT.

This clone was seen only once. The chain has TRBV28 and TRBJ2-7; D remains unclear. V dropped 7 bases and J dropped 4 bases, with 8 bases sitting between them. The CDR3 sequence is 11 residues long. CDR1 MDHEN and CDR2 SYDVKM come from the germline V gene. The CDR3 is CASNFRYEQYF. In DNA, the CDR3 is TGTGCCAGCAACTTTCGTTACGAGCAGTACTTC.

The chain employs TRBV6-2 or TRBV6-3 and TRBJ2-1; no definite D call. Germline-derived CDR1 and CDR2 are MNHEY and SVGEGT. With 5 bases removed from V and 1 base from J, the gap between germline ends came to 6 bases. The length of the CDR3 is 13 residues. CDR3 region: CASSSSSYNEQFF. CDR3 in DNA: TGTGCCAGCAGTAGCTCTTCCTACAATGAGCAGTTCTTC.

In its sample, this clone was seen many times. The genes are TRBV4-3 and TRBJ2-1; TRBD2 might be the D (6 bases). Trimming cost V 1 base and J 7 bases, with 26 bases left between them. The CDR3 contains 19 residues. Germline assignment: CDR1 LGHNA and CDR2 YSLEER. This CDR3 reads CASSQGVPRTILPTNEQFF. CDR3 coding DNA: TGCGCCAGCAGCCAAGGGGTTCCCCGGACTATTCTCCCTACAAATGAGCAGTTCTTC.

The chain carries TRBV3-1 (or the pseudogene TRBV3-2) and TRBJ2-1, with a weak D call TRBD2 (7 bases). Germline assignment: CDR1 LGHDT and CDR2 YNNKEL (reference sequence). This CDR3 region has 15 residues. V was trimmed by 4 bases and J by 7 bases, leaving 17 bases between them. CDR3 amino acids: CASSPDRTRFNEQFF. For the CDR3, the DNA is TGTGCCAGCAGCCCAGACAGGACTAGATTTAATGAGCAGTTCTTC.

CDR3 in amino acids: CASSTGQSNQPQHF. The DNA for the CDR3 is TGTGCCAGCAGCACGGGACAGAGCAATCAGCCCCAGCATTTT. J is TRBJ1-5 and V is TRBV9; TRBD1 aligns across 7 bases. The CDR3 covers 14 residues. Germline V gene data show CDR1 as SGDLS and CDR2 as YYNGEE. J was trimmed by 1 base and V by 4 bases; bases with no gene match: 2.

The rearrangement links TRBV3-1 (or the pseudogene TRBV3-2) to TRBJ1-3; tentative D call: TRBD1 (6 bases). V was trimmed by 0 bases and J by 2 bases, leaving 11 bases between them. The CDR3 sequence is 16 residues long. CDR1 is LGHDT, CDR2 YNNKEL, per germline (reference sequence). DNA of the CDR3: TGTGCCAGCAGCCAAGATAGGGCAGGGGCTGGAAACACCATATATTTT. It codes for CASSQDRAGAGNTIYF.